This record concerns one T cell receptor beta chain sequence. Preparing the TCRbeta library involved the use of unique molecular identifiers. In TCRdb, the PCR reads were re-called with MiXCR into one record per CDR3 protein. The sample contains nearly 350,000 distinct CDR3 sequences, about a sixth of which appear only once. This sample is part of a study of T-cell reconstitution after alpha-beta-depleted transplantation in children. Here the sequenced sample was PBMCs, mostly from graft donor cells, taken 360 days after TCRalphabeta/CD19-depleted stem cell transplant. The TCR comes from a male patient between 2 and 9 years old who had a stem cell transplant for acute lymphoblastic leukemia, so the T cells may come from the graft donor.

Written as DNA, the CDR3 is TGTGCCAGCAGCCAAACCCCGGGCCCCAATCAGCCCCAGCATTTT. Residues: CASSQTPGPNQPQHF. The V and J genes are TRBV4-2 and TRBJ1-5; D is uncertain. V was trimmed by 2 bases and J by 3 bases, leaving 11 bases between them. This CDR3 is 15 amino acids long. Germline CDR1 LGHNA, CDR2 YNFKEQ.